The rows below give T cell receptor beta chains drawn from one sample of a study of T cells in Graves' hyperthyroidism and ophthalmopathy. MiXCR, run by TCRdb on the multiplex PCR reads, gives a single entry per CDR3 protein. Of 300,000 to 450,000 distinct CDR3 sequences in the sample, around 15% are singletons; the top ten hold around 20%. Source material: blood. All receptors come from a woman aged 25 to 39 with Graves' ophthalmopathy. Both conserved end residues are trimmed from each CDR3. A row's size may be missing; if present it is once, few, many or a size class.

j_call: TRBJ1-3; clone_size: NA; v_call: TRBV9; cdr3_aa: ASSALATASGNTIY
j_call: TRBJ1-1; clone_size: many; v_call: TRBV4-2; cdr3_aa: ASSLAAGSEAF
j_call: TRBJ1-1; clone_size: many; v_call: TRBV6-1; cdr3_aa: ASSRQGLNTEAF
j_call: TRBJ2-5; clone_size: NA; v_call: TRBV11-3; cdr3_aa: ASSPGGASETQY
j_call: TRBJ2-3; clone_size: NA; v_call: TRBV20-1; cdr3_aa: SARDLQASTDTQY
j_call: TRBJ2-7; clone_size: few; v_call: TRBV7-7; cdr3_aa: ASSSPISSYEQY
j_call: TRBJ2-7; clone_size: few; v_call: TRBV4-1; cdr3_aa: ASSQVGTALSYEQY
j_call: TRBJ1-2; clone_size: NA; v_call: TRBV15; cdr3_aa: ATSRGTSVPTGYT
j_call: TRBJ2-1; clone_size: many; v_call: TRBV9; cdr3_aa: ASSPQGPMASYSYNEQF
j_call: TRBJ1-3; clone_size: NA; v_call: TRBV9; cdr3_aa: ASSEGRTNTIY
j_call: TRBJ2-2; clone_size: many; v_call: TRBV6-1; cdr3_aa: ASSSAAGTSGGDPTGELF
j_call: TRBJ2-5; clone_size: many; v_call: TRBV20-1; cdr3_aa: SATPLTGRKTQY
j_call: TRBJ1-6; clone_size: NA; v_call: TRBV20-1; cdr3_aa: RATWWISYNSPLH
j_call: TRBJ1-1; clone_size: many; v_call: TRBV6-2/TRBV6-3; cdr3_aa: ASSYGGLNTEAF
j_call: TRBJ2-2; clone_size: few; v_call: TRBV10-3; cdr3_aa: AIRRDSYPNTGELF
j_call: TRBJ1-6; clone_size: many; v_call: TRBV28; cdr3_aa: ASRAPGENSPLH
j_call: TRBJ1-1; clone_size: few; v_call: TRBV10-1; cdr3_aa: ASSLDQTDEAF
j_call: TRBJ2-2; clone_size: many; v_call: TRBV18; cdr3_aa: ASSPMMGTGELF
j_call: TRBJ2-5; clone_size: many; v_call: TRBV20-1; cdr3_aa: SAMYTSGGAGETQY
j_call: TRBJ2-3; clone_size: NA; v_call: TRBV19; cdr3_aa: ASRASGGLRDTQY
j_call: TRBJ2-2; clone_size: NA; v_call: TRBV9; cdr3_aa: ASSVASQGGELF
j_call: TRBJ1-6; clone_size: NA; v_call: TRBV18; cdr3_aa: ASSPVSEVGSPLH
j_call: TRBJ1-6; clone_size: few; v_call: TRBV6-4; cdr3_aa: ASSASGGNSPLH
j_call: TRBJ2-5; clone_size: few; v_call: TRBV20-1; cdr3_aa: SAWTTLGETQY
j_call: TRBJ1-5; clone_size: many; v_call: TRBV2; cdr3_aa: ASSEGGRSNLYSNQPQH
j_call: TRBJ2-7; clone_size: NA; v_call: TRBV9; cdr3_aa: ASSAGSTGNEQY
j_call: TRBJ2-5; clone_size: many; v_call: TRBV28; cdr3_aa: ASSPDRGRETQY
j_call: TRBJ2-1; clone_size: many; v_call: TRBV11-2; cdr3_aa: ASSTRLADNYNEQF
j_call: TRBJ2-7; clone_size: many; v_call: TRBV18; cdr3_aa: ASSGGPDEQY
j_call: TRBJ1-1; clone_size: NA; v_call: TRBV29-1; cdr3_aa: SVEDRGQGAF
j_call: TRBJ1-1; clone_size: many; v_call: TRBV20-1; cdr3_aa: SASRGAMGTEAF
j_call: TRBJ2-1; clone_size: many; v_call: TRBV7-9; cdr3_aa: ASSLVGGAHNEQF
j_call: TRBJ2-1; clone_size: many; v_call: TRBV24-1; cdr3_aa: ATSDMTGTNYNEQF
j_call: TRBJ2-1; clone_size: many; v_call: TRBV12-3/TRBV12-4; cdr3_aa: ASSTTSGGSYNEQF
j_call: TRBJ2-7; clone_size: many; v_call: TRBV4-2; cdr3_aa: ASSQGGGAYEQY
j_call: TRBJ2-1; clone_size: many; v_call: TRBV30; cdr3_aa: AWSLGNEQF
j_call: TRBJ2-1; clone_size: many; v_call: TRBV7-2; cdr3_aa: ASSLDSSWGLQF
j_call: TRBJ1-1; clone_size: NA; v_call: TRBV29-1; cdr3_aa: SVPSGQGRETEAF
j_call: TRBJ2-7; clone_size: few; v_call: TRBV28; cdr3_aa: ASSSPFRGGTYEQY
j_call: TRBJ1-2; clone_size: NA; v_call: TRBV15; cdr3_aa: ATSRDPRANYGYT
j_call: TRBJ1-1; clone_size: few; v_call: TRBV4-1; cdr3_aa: ASSQEAPNTEAF
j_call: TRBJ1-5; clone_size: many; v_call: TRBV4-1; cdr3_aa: ASSQGTPARPQH
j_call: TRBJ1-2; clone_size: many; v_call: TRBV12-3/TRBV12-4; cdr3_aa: ASSLGGNNYGYT
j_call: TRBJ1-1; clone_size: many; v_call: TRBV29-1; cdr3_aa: SAHTRQGNTEAF
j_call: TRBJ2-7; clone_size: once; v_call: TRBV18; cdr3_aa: ASSGQGSHEQY